The following is a T cell receptor (beta chain) sequence with its context. Its matching antigen is unknown. Germline V CDR1 and CDR2: SGHVS, FNYEAQ. The CDR3 runs to 18 residues. V shed 1 base, J shed 5 bases, and the junction held 10 bases outside the gene matches. These data come from a study of CD8 T cell repertoires and HIV-1 epitope variants. Study-level information: Control wells had CMV/EBV/flu peptides, negative Ebola AY9, or no peptide. Epitopes were three Gag families plus Nef HW9 and YT9.

The data were produced by immunoSEQ multiplex PCR, yet TCRdb's version contains in-frame clones alone and is incomplete. The sample lists approximately 90,000 clones; 74% were seen once. Study-wide results and caveats: The assay identified only TCR beta chains of antigen-proliferating T cells. Nef KF9 drew roughly five clonotypes and HW9 one, without TAALDMSHF responses.

The TCR originated in a male donor with HIV. This chain links TRBV7-6 with TRBJ2-5; 13 bases are shared with TRBD2. Sequences were obtained from uncultured baseline CD8+ T cells from peripheral blood mononuclear cells (PBMCs). For the CDR3, the DNA is TGTGCCAGCAGCTTAGGAGTACTAGCGGGAGGGCGGCTCGAGACCCAGTACTTC. This translates into CASSLGVLAGGRLETQYF.